These 4 T cell receptor beta chains were all obtained from the same sample, sequenced in a study of blood T cell repertoires in COVID-19. Measured with immunoSEQ multiplex PCR; TCRdb has only the in-frame clones, and not every one. This table holds approximately 180,000 clones, approximately 87% found once. The specimen was peripheral blood. The origin of the receptors is a woman in her 70s with COVID-19, enrolled during active disease.

This chain joins TRBV28 and TRBJ1-4, with D unresolved. CDR3 length: 14 amino acids. V was clipped by 6 bases and J by 4 bases, with 12 bases between them. Germline CDR1 is MDHEN and CDR2 is SYDVKM. CDR3 nucleotides: TGTGCCAGCAGCTCCCCGGGGAATAATGAAAAACTGTTTTTT. This sequence encodes CASSSPGNNEKLFF.

CDR3 DNA: TGTGCCAGCAGCCCTAGGACAGGGGGGCCCAATCAGCCCCAGCATTTT. The encoded protein is CASSPRTGGPNQPQHF. This chain connects TRBV28 to TRBJ1-5; 10 bases are shared with TRBD1. CDR1 MDHEN and CDR2 SYDVKM come from the germline V gene. V lost 6 bases to trimming and J lost 3 bases; unmatched junction nucleotides: 8. This CDR3 is built from 16 residues.

This chain connects TRBV5-1 to TRBJ2-1, with 7 bases aligning to TRBD2. This CDR3 comprises 15 residues. Germline loops: CDR1 SGHRS, CDR2 YFSETQ. V trimming: 2 bases; J trimming: 5 bases; junction bases outside the gene matches: 7. The CDR3 DNA reads as TGCGCCAGCAGCTTACCGGGACTACCAGACAATGAGCAGTTCTTC. This encodes CASSLPGLPDNEQFF.

The V gene is TRBV28, the J gene TRBJ2-3; TRBD2 matches at 7 bases. This CDR3 has 15 residues. Germline V gene lookup returns CDR1 MDHEN and CDR2 SYDVKM. Trimming removed 6 bases from V and 4 bases from J; junction bases left unmatched: 10. The CDR3 sequence is CASSFGGSFPDTQYF. The CDR3 region has the DNA TGTGCCAGCAGCTTCGGGGGGTCCTTTCCAGATACGCAGTATTTT.